The present entry profiles one T cell receptor beta chain with its context. Its antigen is undetermined. Germline V gene data show CDR1 as LNHDA and CDR2 as SQIVND (reference sequence). The CDR3 length is 13 residues. V lost 6 bases and J lost 8, with 14 bases in between. The primer mix had 60 Vbeta and 13 Jbeta primers. Some clones are missing from TCRdb's copy, which holds only in-frame ones; the method was immunoSEQ multiplex PCR. Among 75,000 to 90,000 clones listed, around 77% were seen once. This entry belongs to a study of cytomegalovirus exposure and HLA in healthy donors. Study information: A previous analysis identified 100 million or so unique TCR beta sequences derived from about 180 million T cells. Early released data had about 85 million unique TCRs, all coming from HLA-typed donors. Whole-study findings and limits: Sequencing artifact likely explains a cluster of highly shared sequence variants. A prior analysis recorded that most TCR beta V segments were productive about 87% or about 30% of the time.

The sequenced sample consisted of PBMCs. This chain uses TRBV19 with TRBJ1-5; D might be TRBD1 (5 bases). The TCR originated in a woman aged 40 to 50 in good health and CMV-seropositive. CDR3 DNA sequence: TGTGCCAGTAGGCAGACAGCTTCGGAGCCCCAGCATTTT. It translates to CASRQTASEPQHF.